The clone carrying this T cell receptor (beta chain) occurred a few times. Its antigen is unknown. These data originate in a study of T cells after yellow fever vaccination. Study summary: Libraries from low-cell-number fractions were prepared with the SMART-Seq v4 Ultra Low Input RNA kit. Study-wide findings and caveats: The study noted that FACS-sorted repertoires could contain abundant clonotypes contaminating from the bulk population. Reappearing after the booster were most of the clones from primary vaccination (around 96% CD4, around 90% CD8).

Germline CDR1 LNHDA, CDR2 SQIVND (reference sequence). Trimming pared 5 bases from V and 4 bases from J, leaving 18 bases between. CDR3 length: 16 residues. TCRdb re-derived calls from the 5' RACE reads in MiXCR, one entry per CDR3 protein. The sample carries under 300,000 distinct CDR3 sequences, less than 9% recorded once. The input for sequencing was CD4+ T cells sorted from PBMCs, taken 15 days after the yellow fever booster vaccination. This receptor was obtained from a man aged 25-45 years who received the YFV17D yellow fever vaccine. This sequence joins TRBV19 and TRBJ1-5, with D uncertain. This CDR3 is CASSLTPGGGNQPQHF. Here the CDR3 DNA reads TGTGCCAGTAGTTTGACCCCGGGAGGTGGTAATCAGCCCCAGCATTTT.